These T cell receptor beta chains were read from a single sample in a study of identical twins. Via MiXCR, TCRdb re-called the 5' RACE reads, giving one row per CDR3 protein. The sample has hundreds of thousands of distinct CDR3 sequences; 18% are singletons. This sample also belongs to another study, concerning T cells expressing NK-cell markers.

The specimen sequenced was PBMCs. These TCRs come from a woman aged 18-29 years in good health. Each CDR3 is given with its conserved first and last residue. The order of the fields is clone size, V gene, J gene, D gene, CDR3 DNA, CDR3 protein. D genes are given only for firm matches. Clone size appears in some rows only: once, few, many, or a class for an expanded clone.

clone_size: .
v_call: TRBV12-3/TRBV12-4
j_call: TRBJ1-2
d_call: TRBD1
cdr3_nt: TGTGCCAGCAGTTTATCAGGACAGGGGTCCGGCTACACCTTC
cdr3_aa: CASSLSGQGSGYTF

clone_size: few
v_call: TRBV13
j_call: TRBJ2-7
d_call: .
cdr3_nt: TGTGCCAGCAGCTTAGGTCAGGGGATCGACGAGCAGTACTTC
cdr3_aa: CASSLGQGIDEQYF

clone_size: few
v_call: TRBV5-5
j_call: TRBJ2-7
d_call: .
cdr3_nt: TGTGCCAGCAGCTTCTCGGGGAACCTCTACGAGCAGTACTTC
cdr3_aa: CASSFSGNLYEQYF

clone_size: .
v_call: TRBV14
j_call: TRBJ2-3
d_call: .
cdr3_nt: TGTGCCAGCAGCCGCAGGGGGGGCACGCAGTATTTT
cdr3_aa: CASSRRGGTQYF

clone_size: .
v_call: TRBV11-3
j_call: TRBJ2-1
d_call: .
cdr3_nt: TGTGCCAGCAGCCGCACGATCGGCAATGAGCAGTTCTTC
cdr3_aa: CASSRTIGNEQFF

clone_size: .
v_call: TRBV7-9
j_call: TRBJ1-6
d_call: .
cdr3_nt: TGTGCCAGCAGCTGGACTAGGGACAACCCCAATCCACCCCTCCACTTT
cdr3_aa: CASSWTRDNPNPPLHF

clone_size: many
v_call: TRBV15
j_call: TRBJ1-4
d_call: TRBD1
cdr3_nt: TGTGCCACCAGCAGACTCGACAGGGATGAAAAACTGTTTTTT
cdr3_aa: CATSRLDRDEKLFF

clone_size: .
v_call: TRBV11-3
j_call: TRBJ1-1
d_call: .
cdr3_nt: TGTGCCAGCAGCTTAGATAGACAAGGGATGGCTTTCTTT
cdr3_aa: CASSLDRQGMAFF

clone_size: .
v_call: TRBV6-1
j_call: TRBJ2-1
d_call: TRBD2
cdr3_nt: TGTGCCAGCAGTCCCCGGGCAGTGACTAGCTGGGGCTACAATGAGCAGTTCTTC
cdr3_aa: CASSPRAVTSWGYNEQFF

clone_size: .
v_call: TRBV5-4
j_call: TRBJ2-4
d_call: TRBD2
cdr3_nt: TGTGCCAGCAGCTTGTCGGGAGGACGCCTCATTCAGTACTTC
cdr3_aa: CASSLSGGRLIQYF